This T cell receptor (beta chain) was captured by sequencing in a study of OX40 agonist ivuxolimab in advanced cancers. Study information: Given to patients was ivuxolimab, an agonistic anti-OX40 (CD134) antibody.

Measured with immunoSEQ multiplex PCR; TCRdb has only the in-frame clones, and not every one. This sample has about 64,000 clones; roughly 80% occur once, and the top ten carry 2% to 2.5%. This clone was seen only once. Trimming shortened V by 0 bases and J by 0 bases, and 15 bases separated the two germline ends. Germline V lookup: CDR1 KGHSH, CDR2 LQKENI. There are 17 residues in the CDR3. The gene calls are TRBV18 and TRBJ2-7; D is undetermined. Sample: CD4+ or CD8+ T cells sorted from blood, taken in a trial of the OX40 agonist ivuxolimab. This clonotype was obtained from an adult with an advanced solid tumor such as melanoma, head and neck, liver or kidney cancer. CDR3 region: CASSPPKGNPFSYEQYF. Written as DNA, the CDR3 is TGTGCCAGCTCACCACCGAAGGGTAACCCTTTCTCCTACGAGCAGTACTTC.